The rows below give T cell receptor beta chains drawn from one sample of a study of human T cells and chemical hapten exposure. One entry per CDR3 protein results from TCRdb running MiXCR on the RACE reads. The sample carries 80,000 to 100,000 distinct CDR3 sequences, approximately 9% recorded once. The sample comprised whole blood. The origin of the receptors is a female donor in good health. Some clones in this sample may be carry-over from other donors' samples. Both conserved end residues are part of each CDR3. A D gene is named only where the DNA matches it firmly. Clone sizes are given selectively: once, few, many, or a class where the clone is expanded.

j_call,clone_size,v_call,d_call,cdr3_aa,cdr3_nt
TRBJ2-1,few,TRBV28,-,CASSSTAFSYNEQFF,TGTGCCAGCAGTTCGACAGCCTTTTCCTACAATGAGCAGTTCTTC
TRBJ1-4,few,TRBV12-3/TRBV12-4,-,CASSLRGIGGEKLFF,TGTGCCAGCAGTTTAAGGGGGATCGGGGGTGAAAAACTGTTTTTT
TRBJ1-5,few,TRBV6-6,-,CASNIQEGNQPQHF,TGTGCCAGCAATATTCAGGAGGGAAATCAGCCCCAGCATTTT
TRBJ2-4,-,TRBV29-1,TRBD1,CSVEQGGKNIQYF,TGCAGCGTAGAACAGGGGGGCAAAAACATTCAGTACTTC
TRBJ2-4,-,TRBV7-8,-,CASSLVGGNIQYF,TGTGCCAGCAGCTTAGTAGGGGGAAACATTCAGTACTTC
TRBJ2-3,-,TRBV20-1,TRBD2,CSARATTSGRAGTQYF,TGCAGTGCTAGAGCCACGACTAGCGGGAGAGCCGGTACGCAGTATTTT
TRBJ1-3,-,TRBV5-1,-,CASSSGTYYSGNTIYF,TGCGCCAGCAGCTCCGGGACATACTACTCTGGAAACACCATATATTTT
TRBJ2-4,few,TRBV21-1,-,CASSKVPHFGNIQYF,TGTGCCAGCAGCAAAGTCCCCCATTTCGGGAACATTCAGTACTTC
TRBJ1-4,-,TRBV9,-,CASSEDPNRSEKLFF,TGTGCCAGCAGCGAAGACCCCAACCGGAGCGAAAAACTGTTTTTT
TRBJ2-1,few,TRBV6-2/TRBV6-3,TRBD2,CASGLAGGNEQFF,TGTGCCAGCGGTCTAGCGGGAGGGAATGAGCAGTTCTTC
TRBJ1-1,few,TRBV29-1,TRBD1,CSVGTGYSTEAFF,TGCAGCGTTGGGACAGGTTACTCCACTGAAGCTTTCTTT
TRBJ1-2,many,TRBV2,-,CASSDPPWQGDRYGYTF,TGTGCCAGCAGTGATCCCCCCTGGCAGGGAGATCGCTATGGCTACACCTTC
TRBJ1-4,-,TRBV20-1,TRBD1,CSASPPGQGFSSTNEKLFF,TGCAGTGCTAGCCCTCCGGGACAGGGGTTTTCCAGCACTAATGAAAAACTGTTTTTT
TRBJ2-7,few,TRBV28,TRBD2,CASKRGLAVSYEQYF,TGTGCCAGCAAACGGGGACTAGCGGTCTCCTACGAGCAGTACTTC
TRBJ2-1,many,TRBV20-1,TRBD2,CSADYPLAGGWNEQFF,TGCAGTGCTGACTACCCGCTAGCGGGAGGTTGGAATGAGCAGTTCTTC
TRBJ2-1,few,TRBV28,TRBD2,CASSLGLLNNEQFF,TGTGCCAGCAGCTTGGGACTATTGAACAATGAGCAGTTCTTC
TRBJ1-6,few,TRBV27,-,CASSTRQNSPLHF,TGTGCCAGCAGTACCCGACAGAATTCACCCCTCCACTTT
TRBJ2-1,many,TRBV19,TRBD2,CASSIEGTSGSNEQFF,TGTGCCAGTAGTATAGAAGGGACTAGCGGGAGCAATGAGCAGTTCTTC
TRBJ2-7,many,TRBV28,-,CASASTAYEQYF,TGTGCCAGCGCCTCGACAGCCTACGAGCAGTACTTC
TRBJ2-1,-,TRBV19,TRBD2,CASSMVLAGDFNEQFF,TGTGCCAGTAGTATGGTACTAGCGGGAGACTTCAATGAGCAGTTCTTC
TRBJ2-7,few,TRBV6-1,-,CASSGRIEQYF,TGTGCCAGCAGTGGTCGGATCGAGCAGTACTTC
TRBJ2-4,few,TRBV3-1,-,CASSHLSREVNIQYF,TGTGCCAGCAGCCACCTATCCCGTGAGGTCAACATTCAGTACTTC
TRBJ2-7,many,TRBV20-1,TRBD1,CSRRGQGAGEQYF,TGCAGCCGCCGGGGACAGGGGGCAGGCGAGCAGTACTTC
TRBJ2-7,-,TRBV6-1,TRBD2,CASSNIGLAVYEQYF,TGTGCTAGCAGCAATATTGGACTAGCGGTCTACGAGCAGTACTTC
TRBJ1-1,many,TRBV2,TRBD1,CASRAGTGETEAFF,TGTGCCAGCAGGGCCGGGACAGGTGAAACTGAAGCTTTCTTT
TRBJ2-7,-,TRBV11-1,TRBD1,CASSLSRGHSATYEQYF,TGTGCCAGCAGCTTAAGCAGGGGGCACAGCGCAACCTACGAGCAGTACTTC
TRBJ2-7,-,TRBV7-9,-,CASSFGTRSGEQYF,TGTGCCAGCAGCTTCGGGACAAGGAGTGGCGAGCAGTACTTC
TRBJ1-2,-,TRBV12-3/TRBV12-4,-,CASSLGPGQSDGYTF,TGTGCCAGCAGTTTAGGCCCGGGGCAGTCCGATGGCTACACCTTC
TRBJ2-3,few,TRBV30,-,CAWTSEGGPYF,TGTGCCTGGACGTCGGAGGGGGGACCGTATTTT
TRBJ2-5,few,TRBV6-1,-,CASSDGPNQETQYF,TGTGCCAGCAGTGATGGACCTAACCAAGAGACCCAGTACTTC
TRBJ1-3,few,TRBV5-5,TRBD1,CASAGGGAGGVGNTIYF,TGTGCCAGCGCTGGAGGAGGGGCAGGGGGCGTCGGAAACACCATATATTTT
TRBJ2-1,-,TRBV28,TRBD2,CASSSGTSVTPFSYNEQFF,TGTGCCAGCAGTTCCGGGACTAGCGTAACACCTTTCTCCTACAATGAGCAGTTCTTC
TRBJ1-5,many,TRBV20-1,TRBD1,CSAGTAMNSNQPQHF,TGCAGTGCTGGGACAGCCATGAATAGCAATCAGCCCCAGCATTTT
TRBJ2-3,many,TRBV12-3/TRBV12-4,-,CASSFWDTGTDTQYF,TGTGCCAGCAGTTTCTGGGACACCGGCACAGATACGCAGTATTTT
TRBJ2-1,-,TRBV3-1,TRBD2,CASSSPSAGGHYSSYNEQFF,TGTGCCAGCAGCTCCCCCTCAGCGGGAGGCCACTATAGCTCCTACAATGAGCAGTTCTTC
TRBJ2-1,-,TRBV11-1,TRBD2,CASSLFVGREGSSNEQFF,TGTGCCAGCAGCTTATTTGTCGGGCGGGAGGGCTCTAGCAATGAGCAGTTCTTC
TRBJ2-1,few,TRBV20-1,TRBD2,CSARREGLNEQFF,TGCAGTGCTCGGCGGGAGGGACTCAATGAGCAGTTCTTC
TRBJ2-5,few,TRBV10-3,-,CAISESASHQETQYF,TGTGCCATCAGTGAGTCCGCCAGTCATCAAGAGACCCAGTACTTC
TRBJ2-4,-,TRBV12-3/TRBV12-4,-,CASGRSENIQYF,TGTGCCAGCGGCCGGTCTGAAAACATTCAGTACTTC
TRBJ2-4,many,TRBV12-3/TRBV12-4,-,CASSLGGGGGNIQYF,TGTGCCAGCAGTTTGGGTGGTGGAGGCGGCAACATTCAGTACTTC
TRBJ1-1,many,TRBV6-2/TRBV6-3,-,CASSQPGGMNTEAFF,TGTGCCAGCAGTCAGCCGGGAGGCATGAACACTGAAGCTTTCTTT
TRBJ1-1,few,TRBV9,-,CASSVATGYNAEAFF,TGTGCCAGCAGCGTAGCTACAGGGTATAATGCTGAAGCTTTCTTT
TRBJ2-5,many,TRBV5-1,-,CASSSGTVQETQYF,TGCGCCAGCAGCTCCGGGACGGTGCAAGAGACCCAGTACTTC
TRBJ2-2,many,TRBV6-2/TRBV6-3,-,CASMTEATGELFF,TGTGCCAGCATGACAGAGGCCACCGGGGAGCTGTTTTTT
TRBJ1-1,few,TRBV7-8,-,CASSLGGSNTEAFF,TGTGCCAGCAGCTTAGGGGGCAGCAACACTGAAGCTTTCTTT